This TCR beta chain originates from a study of Ad26.COV2.S vaccination and SARS-CoV-2 variants. Across the study: Once, or twice with 56 days between doses, Ad26.COV2.S was given intramuscularly. General observations from the study: Vaccine and placebo recipients had comparable breadth of non-spike TCRs.

Stated treatment: about 20 received Ad26.COV2.S at low or high dose, single or two shots; about 5 received placebo; per-sample allocation not given. After the first vaccine or placebo injection, samples were drawn on day 63. This vaccine is an Ad26 vector that expresses the Wuhan-strain SARS-CoV-2 spike. Worth noting for this clone: Its antigen remains unknown. The same CDR3 also results from other DNA sequences found in this sample.

The germline gives CDR1 GTSNPN, CDR2 SVGIG (reference sequence). The CDR3 is made up of 12 amino acids. Trimming took off 3 bases at V and 1 base at J, with 4 bases between the two ends. The protocol was immunoSEQ multiplex PCR, while the TCRdb copy is restricted to in-frame clones and leaves out a portion. The sample has about 350,000 clones, approximately 90% seen once. The sequence derives from a person between 18 and 60 years old who received the Ad26.COV2.S COVID-19 vaccine or a placebo. This chain uses TRBV30 with TRBJ1-3; the D is unclear. The sequencing used peripheral blood, collected in a trial of Ad26.COV2.S vaccine versus placebo. The CDR3 nucleotides read TGTGCCTGGAGAGGTTCTGGAAACACCATATATTTT. This sequence encodes CAWRGSGNTIYF.